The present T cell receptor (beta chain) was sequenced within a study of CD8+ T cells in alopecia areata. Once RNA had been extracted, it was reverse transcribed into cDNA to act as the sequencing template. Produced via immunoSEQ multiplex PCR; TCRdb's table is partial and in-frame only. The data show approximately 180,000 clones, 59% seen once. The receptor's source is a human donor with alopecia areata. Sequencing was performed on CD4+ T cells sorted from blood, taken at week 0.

The DNA of the CDR3 is TGTGCCTGGAACGTGAACACTGAAGCTTTCTTT. This gives the protein CAWNVNTEAFF. This chain links TRBV30 with TRBJ1-1; D is unresolved. Germline CDR1 is GTSNPN and CDR2 is SVGIG (reference sequence). CDR3 length equals 11 residues. Trimming took off 4 bases at V and 0 bases at J, with 3 bases between the two ends.